The present TCR beta chain was sequenced within a study of CD8 T cells in ankylosing spondylitis. The length of the CDR3 is 19 residues. J lost 0 bases, V lost 2 bases, and 10 bases had no gene match. CDR1 and CDR2 from the germline V gene are SGHRS and YFSETQ. TCRdb used MiXCR to reprocess the 5' RACE reads, holding one entry per CDR3 protein. The profile shows about 390,000 distinct CDR3 sequences, 20% to 25% of them singletons. Study-level findings and limits: Characteristic of ankylosing spondylitis blood, it appeared, was a TCR beta motif comprising fewer than 10 highly homologous variants. Disease-linked clones proved CD8+ and comparatively uncommon in peripheral blood.

This clonotype was observed a handful of times. Its antigen is not known. The sequence was collected from a male donor with ankylosing spondylitis. The chain employs TRBV5-1 and TRBJ2-3, with 12 nucleotides matching TRBD2. The sequenced sample was blood, either unsorted or a sorted T cell fraction (not recorded which). The CDR3 DNA follows: TGCGCCAGCAGCTTAAGTCTAGCGGGAGGGCCAGGTAGCACAGATACGCAGTATTTT. Its translation: CASSLSLAGGPGSTDTQYF.